The 26 T cell receptor beta chains in this list originate from one sample, sequenced in a study of T-cell reconstitution after alpha-beta-depleted transplantation in children. Library preparation (for TCRbeta) was performed with unique molecular identifiers. TCRdb reanalysed the PCR reads using MiXCR and keeps one entry per CDR3 protein. Of around 5,600 distinct CDR3 sequences in the sample, around 15% are singletons; the top ten hold approximately 84%. The specimen comprised PBMCs, mostly from graft donor cells, sampled 180 days after TCRalphabeta/CD19-depleted stem cell transplant. The receptor set was obtained from a patient under 10 years old who had a stem cell transplant for inherited bone marrow failure, so the T cells may come from the graft donor.

This clonotype was observed at least ten times. The gene calls are TRBV6-5 and TRBJ1-3; no definite D call. V was pared by 7 bases and J by 0 bases, with 10 bases between. The CDR3 totals 14 residues. Germline CDR1 and CDR2: MNHEY and SVGAGI. Here the CDR3 DNA reads TGTGCCAGCATCCCCCTTCGCTCTGGAAACACCATATATTTT. This codes for CASIPLRSGNTIYF.

This clonotype has at least ten counts. The V and J genes are TRBV13 and TRBJ2-3; no clear D. Between the trimmed V and J ends, which lost 5 bases and 4 bases, there was a span of 13 bases. Germline V gives CDR1 PRHDT, CDR2 FYEKMQ (reference sequence). This CDR3 spans 14 amino acids. The CDR3 coding sequence is TGTGCCAGCAGCCCCCAGGAAGCCCCAGATACGCAGTATTTT. Protein: CASSPQEAPDTQYF.

This clonotype was detected many times. This chain joins TRBV7-2 and TRBJ2-3; no definite D call. This CDR3 comprises 12 residues. The V gene lost 5 bases and the J gene lost 7 bases, with 10 bases spanning the gap. Germline CDR1 is SGHTA and CDR2 is FQGNSA. CDR3 nucleotides: TGTGCCAGCAGCCCGAGCAGCAATACGCAGTATTTT. Its protein is CASSPSSNTQYF.

This clonotype showed up many times. This rearrangement joins TRBV2 to TRBJ2-7; TRBD1 matches at 9 bases. V lost 4 bases, J lost 1 base, and 5 bases stayed unmatched. Germline loops: CDR1 SNHLY, CDR2 FYNNEI. The CDR3 runs 15 residues. The CDR3 coding sequence is TGTGCCAGCAGTGGAGGGACAGGGACGTCCTACGAGCAGTACTTC. Amino acids: CASSGGTGTSYEQYF.

The sample holds many counts of this clonotype. The CDR3 DNA sequence: TGTGCCAGCAGCCAAGTGGAAGTCTCTGGAAACACCATATATTTT. Protein sequence: CASSQVEVSGNTIYF. V gene TRBV3-1 combines with J gene TRBJ1-3; D gene unclear. The CDR3 sequence is 15 residues long. Looked up from germline, CDR1 is LGHDT and CDR2 is YNNKEL (reference sequence). V was clipped by 1 base and J by 0 bases, with 7 bases between them.

In this sample, this clonotype turned up many times. This chain uses TRBV10-3 with TRBJ2-3, with TRBD2 identical over 7 bases. CDR1 ENHRY and CDR2 SYGVKD come from the germline V gene. This CDR3 comprises 14 residues. With V trimmed by 3 bases and J by 1 base, 1 base remained unmatched. The CDR3 DNA reads TGTGCCATCAGTGATAGCGGGCGCACAGATACGCAGTATTTT. Protein: CAISDSGRTDTQYF.

This clonotype is medium-sized within its sample. The chain combines TRBV5-1 with TRBJ2-5; D is perhaps TRBD1 (5 bases). This CDR3 spans 14 amino acids. The germline CDR1 and CDR2 sequences are SGHRS and YFSETQ. The germline V and J ends were trimmed by 5 bases and 4 bases, with 15 bases remaining between them. CDR3 in DNA: TGCGCCAGCAGACCGCAGGGTTTCGGAGAGACCCAGTACTTC. Protein product: CASRPQGFGETQYF. Supplemented by reference TRBV5-1 and TRBJ2-5, the full variable domain reads KAGVTQTPRYLIKTRGQQVTLSCSPISGHRSVSWYQQTPGQGLQFLFEYFSETQRNKGNFPGRFSGRQFSNSRSEMNVSTLELGDSALYLCASRPQGFGETQYFGPGTRLLVL.

This clonotype has ten or more counts. DNA of the CDR3: TGTGCCAGCTCACTTATGGGGGCCACCACTGAAGCTTTCTTT. This sequence encodes CASSLMGATTEAFF. The chain uses TRBV18 and TRBJ1-1; D is perhaps TRBD1 (6 bases). The CDR3 loop spans 14 amino acids. Per the germline V gene, CDR1 is KGHSH and CDR2 is LQKENI. Trimming cost V 4 bases and J 4 bases, with 13 bases left between them. The whole variable domain, remainder taken from reference TRBV18 and TRBJ1-1, is NAGVMQNPRHLVRRRGQEARLRCSPMKGHSHVYWYRQLPEEGLKFMVYLQKENIIDESGMPKERFSAEFPKEGPSILRIQQVVRGDSAAYFCASSLMGATTEAFFGQGTRLTVV.

This clonotype was found many times. The V call is TRBV7-2, the J call TRBJ2-7, with 11 bases lining up with TRBD2. The V segment lost 4 bases and the J segment 1 base; nucleotides outside the gene matches: 3. The CDR3 contains 15 residues. The V gene's germline CDR1 is SGHTA and CDR2 FQGNSA. The CDR3, as DNA: TGTGCCAGCAGCTACACTAGCGGGAGATCCTACGAGCAGTACTTC. It is translated as CASSYTSGRSYEQYF.

This chain uses TRBV7-9 with TRBJ2-2; D is unclear. The germline gives CDR1 SEHNR, CDR2 FQNEAQ (reference sequence). V lost 2 bases and J lost 3, with 7 bases in between. The CDR3 length is 14 residues. The CDR3 spells CASSLTGYTGELFF. CDR3 in DNA: TGTGCCAGCAGCTTAACCGGATACACCGGGGAGCTGTTTTTT.

This clonotype appeared many times. This chain connects TRBV5-6 to TRBJ1-1, with a weak D call TRBD1 (6 bases). The CDR3 covers 17 residues. Trimming left V 1 base short and J 1 base short, with 17 bases between. Germline values: CDR1 SGHDT, CDR2 YYEEEE. CDR3 bases: TGTGCCAGCAGCTTGTTTTGGGCCCCCAGGGGGAACACTGAAGCTTTCTTT. Its translation: CASSLFWAPRGNTEAFF.

The sample holds many counts of this clonotype. The chain couples TRBV7-2 to TRBJ2-1; D is possibly TRBD2 (5 bases). Germline CDR1 is SGHTA and CDR2 is FQGNSA. Trimming removed 3 bases from V and 2 bases from J, with 11 bases in between. The CDR3 sequence is 15 residues long. The CDR3 region has the DNA TGTGCCAGCAGCTTCGGACGGGGTGCCTACAATGAGCAGTTCTTC. Its translation: CASSFGRGAYNEQFF.

The chain uses TRBV7-2 and TRBJ2-5; D unclear. V lost 1 base, J lost 1 base, and 7 bases lay in between. Per the germline V gene, CDR1 is SGHTA and CDR2 is FQGNSA. The CDR3 covers 14 residues. The DNA for the CDR3 is TGTGCCAGCAGCTTAGAATCTTCCCAAGAGACCCAGTACTTC. Amino acid sequence: CASSLESSQETQYF. The whole variable domain, filled in from reference TRBV7-2 and TRBJ2-5, reads GAGVSQSPSNKVTEKGKDVELRCDPISGHTALYWYRQSLGQGLEFLIYFQGNSAPDKSGLPSDRFSAERTGGSVSTLTIQRTQQEDSAVYLCASSLESSQETQYFGPGTRLLVL.

This clonotype came up many times. CDR3 sequence reads: CASSSHSGRFADTQYF. DNA for the CDR3: TGTGCCAGCAGCTCCCATAGCGGGAGGTTCGCAGATACGCAGTATTTT. The J gene is TRBJ2-3, the V gene TRBV9; 10 bases align to TRBD2. Trimming removed 4 bases from V and 4 bases from J; junction bases left unmatched: 9. Germline CDR1 SGDLS, CDR2 YYNGEE. The CDR3 runs to 16 residues.

At least ten counts were recorded for this clonotype. The chain has TRBV30 and TRBJ2-7; 9 positions agree with TRBD1. Per germline, CDR1 GTSNPN and CDR2 SVGIG (reference sequence). This CDR3 has 13 residues. J gave up 5 bases and V 7 bases, and 9 bases lay outside the gene matches. CDR3 DNA: TGTGCCTCCGCGCCACAGGGGGCCGACGAGCAGTACTTC. Translating it yields CASAPQGADEQYF. Using reference TRBV30 and TRBJ2-7 for the parts outside the CDR3, the full variable domain is SQTIHQWPATLVQPVGSPLSLECTVEGTSNPNLYWYRQAAGRGLQLLFYSVGIGQISSEVPQNLSASRPQDRQFILSSKKLLLSDSGFYLCASAPQGADEQYFGPGTRLTVT.

The chain's CDR3 is CASSQVRGYEQYF. The CDR3 coding sequence is TGTGCCAGCAGCCAAGTAAGGGGATACGAGCAGTACTTC. The chain couples TRBV7-2 to TRBJ2-7; perhaps TRBD1 as D (5 bases). The germline V and J ends were trimmed by 5 bases and 4 bases, with 12 bases remaining between them. There are 13 residues in the CDR3. Germline loops: CDR1 SGHTA, CDR2 FQGNSA.

This clonotype appeared many times. This sequence joins TRBV10-3 and TRBJ2-5, with 9 bases aligning to TRBD2. The CDR3 runs 15 residues. The germline V gene encodes CDR1 ENHRY and CDR2 SYGVKD. With 2 bases clipped from V and 0 bases from J, the junction kept 1 base outside the gene matches. The CDR3 region has the DNA TGTGCCATCAGTGAGACTAGCGGGTACCAAGAGACCCAGTACTTC. Encoded protein: CAISETSGYQETQYF.

This clonotype has a count of ten or more. The rearrangement uses TRBV5-1 and TRBJ2-7; 8 nucleotides line up with TRBD2. The CDR3 runs to 15 residues. Unmatched junction bases numbered 9, after V lost 4 bases and J lost 3 bases. The germline V gene encodes CDR1 SGHRS and CDR2 YFSETQ. The CDR3 sequence: CASSGDLAGVYEQYF. DNA for the CDR3: TGCGCCAGCAGCGGGGATCTAGCGGGTGTCTACGAGCAGTACTTC.

This clonotype has ten or more counts. V and J are TRBV3-1 and TRBJ2-3; D gene unclear. Trimming shortened V by 1 base and J by 1 base, and 6 bases separated the two germline ends. Germline lookup yields CDR1 LGHDT and CDR2 YNNKEL (reference sequence). The CDR3 is made up of 14 amino acids. This chain's CDR3 is CASSQGVRTDTQYF. The CDR3 coding sequence is TGTGCCAGCAGCCAAGGGGTCCGCACAGATACGCAGTATTTT.

This clonotype was observed many times. The J gene is TRBJ1-2, the V gene TRBV5-1; 9 bases are a match to TRBD1. The V and J ends lost 2 bases and 1 base, in that order; junction bases with no gene match: 6. The CDR3 runs 16 residues. Per germline, CDR1 SGHRS and CDR2 YFSETQ. This CDR3 reads CASSLEPGQGNYGYTF. The CDR3 DNA reads as TGCGCCAGCAGCTTAGAACCGGGACAGGGTAACTATGGCTACACCTTC.

This clonotype was counted at least ten times. The chain employs TRBV20-1 and TRBJ2-1; 13 bases match TRBD2. The CDR3 is 15 residues long. The V and J ends lost 3 bases and 7 bases, in that order; junction bases with no gene match: 6. The V gene's germline CDR1 is DFQATT and CDR2 SNEGSKA (reference sequence). As DNA, the CDR3 is TGCAGTGCTAGGGAAGGGACTAGCGGGGTGAATGAGCAGTTCTTC. It yields the protein CSAREGTSGVNEQFF.

This clonotype was seen many times. The chain combines TRBV20-1 with TRBJ1-2; D possibly corresponds to TRBD1 (5 bases). Germline lookup yields CDR1 DFQATT and CDR2 SNEGSKA (reference sequence). The CDR3 extends over 13 amino acids. Trimming removed 6 bases from V and 0 bases from J, with 11 bases in between. For the CDR3, the DNA is TGCAGTGCCCCCCAGGGTCCTAACTATGGCTACACCTTC. This encodes CSAPQGPNYGYTF.

Concerning this clonotype itself: A clone one base away is much larger, so this may be a read error. The V gene is TRBV4-2, the J gene TRBJ1-2; D is perhaps TRBD1 (6 bases). This CDR3 region has 13 residues. Per germline, CDR1 LGHNA and CDR2 YNFKEQ. The CDR3, as DNA: TGTGCCAGCAGCCCGGACAGAAACTATGGCTACGCCTTC. It translates to CASSPDRNYGYAF.

There are many counts of this clonotype. The chain combines TRBV7-9 with TRBJ2-5; 7 positions agree with TRBD1. Germline CDR1 SEHNR, CDR2 FQNEAQ (reference sequence). With 5 bases clipped from V and 5 bases from J, the junction kept 8 bases outside the gene matches. The CDR3 covers 14 residues. CDR3 DNA sequence: TGTGCCAGCAGCAGAAACAGGGGCGGTGAGACCCAGTACTTC. It translates to CASSRNRGGETQYF.

This clonotype was detected ten times or more. The chain combines TRBV2 with TRBJ2-2; perhaps D is TRBD1 or TRBD2 (5 bases each). The CDR3 has 14 amino acids. V was trimmed by 7 bases and J by 1 base, leaving 10 bases between them. CDR1 and CDR2 (germline): SNHLY, FYNNEI. This CDR3 reads CASKGTRNTGELFF. CDR3 coding DNA: TGTGCCAGCAAAGGGACCCGGAACACCGGGGAGCTGTTTTTT.

This clonotype was recorded many times. This sequence joins TRBV27 and TRBJ2-7, with a possible D match to TRBD1 (5 bases). Germline loops: CDR1 MNHEY, CDR2 SMNVEV (reference sequence). This CDR3 region has 14 residues. V was cut by 6 bases and J by 0 bases, with 12 bases left in between. The CDR3 DNA reads as TGTGCCAGCAGCCGAGGACACCCCTCCTACGAGCAGTACTTC. As protein: CASSRGHPSYEQYF.